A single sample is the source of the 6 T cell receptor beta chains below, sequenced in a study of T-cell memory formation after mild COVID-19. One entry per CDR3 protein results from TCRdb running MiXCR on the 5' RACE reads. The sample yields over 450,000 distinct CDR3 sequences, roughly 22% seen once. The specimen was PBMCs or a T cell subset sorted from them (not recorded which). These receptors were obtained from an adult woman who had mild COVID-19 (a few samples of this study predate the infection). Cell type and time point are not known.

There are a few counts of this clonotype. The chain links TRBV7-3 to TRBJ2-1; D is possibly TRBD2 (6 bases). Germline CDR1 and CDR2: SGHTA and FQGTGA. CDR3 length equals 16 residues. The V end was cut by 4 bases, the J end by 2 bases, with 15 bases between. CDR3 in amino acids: CASSSTLGGPYNEQFF. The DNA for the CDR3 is TGTGCCAGCAGCTCAACCCTGGGGGGTCCCTACAATGAGCAGTTCTTC.

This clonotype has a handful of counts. This chain's CDR3 is CASSLDRAAGANVLTF. The CDR3 nucleotides read TGTGCCAGCAGCTTGGACAGGGCGGCTGGGGCCAACGTCCTGACTTTC. V is TRBV5-8 and J is TRBJ2-6, with D tentatively TRBD1 (6 bases). Germline V gene lookup returns CDR1 SGHTS and CDR2 YDEGEE. CDR3 length: 16 residues. Trimming shortened V by 0 bases and J by 2 bases, and 9 bases separated the two germline ends.

The CDR3: CASRTGQVGGTQYF. The CDR3 nucleotides are TGTGCCAGCAGGACGGGACAGGTGGGAGGGACCCAGTACTTC. The chain combines TRBV6-1 with TRBJ2-5, with 8 bases that match TRBD1. The J segment lost 7 bases and the V segment lost 6 bases, leaving 10 bases of the junction unmatched. The length of the CDR3 is 14 residues. In germline, CDR1 is MNHNS, CDR2 SASEGT.

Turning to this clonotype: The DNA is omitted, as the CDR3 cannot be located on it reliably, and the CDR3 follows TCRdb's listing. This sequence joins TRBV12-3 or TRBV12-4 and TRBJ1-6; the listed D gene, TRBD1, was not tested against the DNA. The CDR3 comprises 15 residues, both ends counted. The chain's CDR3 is CASSFGPGENSPLHF.

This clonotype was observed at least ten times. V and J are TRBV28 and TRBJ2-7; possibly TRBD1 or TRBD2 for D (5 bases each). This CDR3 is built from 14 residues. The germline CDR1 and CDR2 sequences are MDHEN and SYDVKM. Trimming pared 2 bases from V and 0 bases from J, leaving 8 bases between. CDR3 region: CASSLGGTSYEQYF. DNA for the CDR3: TGTGCCAGCAGTTTAGGGGGAACCTCCTACGAGCAGTACTTC.

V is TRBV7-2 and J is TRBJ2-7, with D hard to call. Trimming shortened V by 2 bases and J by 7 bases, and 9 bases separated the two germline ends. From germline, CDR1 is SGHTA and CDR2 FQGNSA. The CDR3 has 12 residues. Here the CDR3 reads CASSLNEPEQYF. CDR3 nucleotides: TGTGCCAGCAGCTTAAATGAACCTGAGCAGTACTTC.